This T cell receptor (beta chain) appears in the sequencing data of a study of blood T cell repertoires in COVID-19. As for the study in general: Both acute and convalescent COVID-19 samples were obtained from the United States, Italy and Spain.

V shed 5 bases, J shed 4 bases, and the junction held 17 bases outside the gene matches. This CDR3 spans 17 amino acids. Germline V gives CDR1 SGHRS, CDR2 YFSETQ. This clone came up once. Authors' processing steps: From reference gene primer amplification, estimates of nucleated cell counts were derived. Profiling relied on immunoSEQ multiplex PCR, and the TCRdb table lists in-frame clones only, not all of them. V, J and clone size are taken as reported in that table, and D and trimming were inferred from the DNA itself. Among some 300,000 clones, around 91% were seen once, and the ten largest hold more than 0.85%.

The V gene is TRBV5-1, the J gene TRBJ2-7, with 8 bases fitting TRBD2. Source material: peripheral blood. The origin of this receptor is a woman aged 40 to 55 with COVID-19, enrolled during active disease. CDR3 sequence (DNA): TGCGCCAGCAGTGCCGCTAGCGGGCACCACTTCCCATACGAGCAGTACTTC. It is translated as CASSAASGHHFPYEQYF.